This T cell receptor (beta chain) came from a study of HIV-infected children after antiretroviral therapy interruption. Overall study: Recorded EBV and CMV exposure existed for most children. Continuous-treatment samples came from weeks 0, 48 and 150.

Unique molecular identifiers were included in an RNA-based 3' RACE TCR library. TCRdb re-called the 3' RACE reads with MiXCR, one entry per CDR3 protein. The repertoire holds about 40,000 distinct CDR3 sequences, with approximately 6.1% as singletons. Sample treatment: PENTA 11 planned treatment interruption arm or continuous ART arm. At least 24 weeks of at least three-drug ART, in children 2 to 15 years. This clonotype was seen many times. One end of the junction varies from germline; a read error may be responsible. In germline, CDR1 is SNHLY, CDR2 FYNNEI. The CDR3 totals 13 residues. The sample consisted of CD45RA+ CD4+ T cells from PBMCs, pooled from several time points, taken from a donor given antiretroviral therapy, either interrupted or continuous. Subset meaning: naive CD4+ CD45RA+ CD45RO- T cells. This clonotype was obtained from a pool of human donors with HIV. The chain is built from TRBV2 and TRBJ2-7; possible D gene TRBD1, 6 bases. The CDR3 coding sequence is TGTGCCAGCAGTGAATACCGGGACACCCCGTGGGGATTC. Amino acids: CASSEYRDTPWGF. The full variable domain, its missing parts supplied by reference TRBV2 and TRBJ2-7, is EPEVTQTPSHQVTQMGQEVILRCVPISNHLYFYWYRQILGQKVEFLVSFYNNEISEKSEIFDDQFSVERPDGSNFTLKIRSTKLEDSAMYFCASSEYRDTPWGFGPGTRLTVT.